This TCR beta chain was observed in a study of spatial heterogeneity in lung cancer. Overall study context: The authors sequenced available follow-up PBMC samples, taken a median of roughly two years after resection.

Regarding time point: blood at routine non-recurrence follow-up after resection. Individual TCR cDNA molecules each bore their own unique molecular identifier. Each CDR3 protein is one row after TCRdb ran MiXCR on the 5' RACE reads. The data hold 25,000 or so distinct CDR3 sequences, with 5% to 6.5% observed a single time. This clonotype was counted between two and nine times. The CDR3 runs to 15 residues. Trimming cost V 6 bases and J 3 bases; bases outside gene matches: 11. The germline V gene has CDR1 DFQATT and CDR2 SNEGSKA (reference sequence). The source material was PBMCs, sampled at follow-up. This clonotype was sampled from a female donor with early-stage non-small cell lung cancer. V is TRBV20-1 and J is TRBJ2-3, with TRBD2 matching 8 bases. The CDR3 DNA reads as TGCAGTGCACTAGCGGTCCCGTCGACGACAGATACGCAGTATTTT. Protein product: CSALAVPSTTDTQYF.